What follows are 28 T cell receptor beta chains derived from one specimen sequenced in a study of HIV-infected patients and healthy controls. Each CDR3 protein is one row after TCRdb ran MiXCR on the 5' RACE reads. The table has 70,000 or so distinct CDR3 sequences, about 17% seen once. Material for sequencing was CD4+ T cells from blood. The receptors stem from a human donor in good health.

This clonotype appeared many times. CDR3 bases: TGTGCCAGCAGCCCCTATACCGGGACTAGCGGGAACCTGAATACGCAGTATTTT. Translated: CASSPYTGTSGNLNTQYF. The rearrangement uses TRBV7-2 and TRBJ2-3; 13 bases agree with TRBD2. V dropped 5 bases and J dropped 7; count of bases not matched to a gene: 15. The CDR3 has 18 residues. The V gene's germline CDR1 is SGHTA and CDR2 FQGNSA.

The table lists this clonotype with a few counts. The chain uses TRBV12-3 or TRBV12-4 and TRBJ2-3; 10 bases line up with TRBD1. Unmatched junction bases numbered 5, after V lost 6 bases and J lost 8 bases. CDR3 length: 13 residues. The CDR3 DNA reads TGTGCCAGCAGCAAGGACAGGGGGATTACGCAGTATTTT. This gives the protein CASSKDRGITQYF.

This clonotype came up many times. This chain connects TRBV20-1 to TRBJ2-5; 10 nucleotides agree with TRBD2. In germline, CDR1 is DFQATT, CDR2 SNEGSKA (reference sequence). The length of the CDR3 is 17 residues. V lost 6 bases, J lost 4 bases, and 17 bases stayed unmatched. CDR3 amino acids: CSARGGLTSGVGETQYF. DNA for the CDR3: TGCAGTGCCCGAGGGGGCTTAACTAGCGGGGTAGGAGAGACCCAGTACTTC.

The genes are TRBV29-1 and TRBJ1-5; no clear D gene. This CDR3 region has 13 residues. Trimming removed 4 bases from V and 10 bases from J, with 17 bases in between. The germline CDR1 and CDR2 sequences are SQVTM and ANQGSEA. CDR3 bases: TGCAGCGTTGGGGAGACATTAGTCGGTCCCCAGCATTTT. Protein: CSVGETLVGPQHF.

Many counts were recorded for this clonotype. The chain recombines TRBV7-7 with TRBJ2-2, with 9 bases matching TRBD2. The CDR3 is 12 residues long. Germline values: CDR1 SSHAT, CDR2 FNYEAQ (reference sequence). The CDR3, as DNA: TGTGCTAGCGGGAGCGGAACCGGGGAGCTGTTTTTT. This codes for CASGSGTGELFF.

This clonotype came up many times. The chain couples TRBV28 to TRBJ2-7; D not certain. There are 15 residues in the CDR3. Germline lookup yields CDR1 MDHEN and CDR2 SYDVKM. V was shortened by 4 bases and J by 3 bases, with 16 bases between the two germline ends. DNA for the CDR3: TGTGCCAGCAGTTCGCAGAAGGCTAGGAGCTACGAGCAGTACTTC. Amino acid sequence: CASSSQKARSYEQYF.

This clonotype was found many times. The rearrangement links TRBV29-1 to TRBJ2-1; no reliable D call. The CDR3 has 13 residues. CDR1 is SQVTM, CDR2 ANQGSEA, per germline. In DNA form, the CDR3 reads TGCACCGACACCACCTTTGGCGACAATGAGCAGTTCTTC. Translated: CTDTTFGDNEQFF.

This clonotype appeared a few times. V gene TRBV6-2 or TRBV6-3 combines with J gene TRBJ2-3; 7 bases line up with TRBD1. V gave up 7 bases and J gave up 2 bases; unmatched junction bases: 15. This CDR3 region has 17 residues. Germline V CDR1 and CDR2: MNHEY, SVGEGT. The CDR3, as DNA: TGTGCCAGCAAGGGGGCAAAGGACAGACTTACCACAGATACGCAGTATTTT. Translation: CASKGAKDRLTTDTQYF.

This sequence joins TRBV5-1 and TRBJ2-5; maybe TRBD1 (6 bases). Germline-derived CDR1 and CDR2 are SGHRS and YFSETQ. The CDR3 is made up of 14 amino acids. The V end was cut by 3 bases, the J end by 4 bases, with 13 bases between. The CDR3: CASSSRGFRETQYF. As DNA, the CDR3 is TGCGCCAGCAGCTCCAGGGGTTTCAGAGAGACCCAGTACTTC.

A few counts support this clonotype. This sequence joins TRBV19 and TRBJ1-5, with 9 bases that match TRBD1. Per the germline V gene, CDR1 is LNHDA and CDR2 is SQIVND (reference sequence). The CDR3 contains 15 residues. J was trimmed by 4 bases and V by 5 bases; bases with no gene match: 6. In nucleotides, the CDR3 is TGTGCCAGTAGTGAGGGGACAGGGTGGAATCAGCCCCAGCATTTT. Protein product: CASSEGTGWNQPQHF.

The CDR3 nucleotides are TGCAGTGGCGGTTTTAACAATGAGCAGTTCTTC. This gives the protein CSGGFNNEQFF. The chain joins TRBV20-1 to TRBJ2-1, with D unclear. V lost 7 bases to trimming and J lost 5 bases, with 9 bases between them. Germline V gene data show CDR1 as DFQATT and CDR2 as SNEGSKA (reference sequence). The CDR3 contains 11 residues.

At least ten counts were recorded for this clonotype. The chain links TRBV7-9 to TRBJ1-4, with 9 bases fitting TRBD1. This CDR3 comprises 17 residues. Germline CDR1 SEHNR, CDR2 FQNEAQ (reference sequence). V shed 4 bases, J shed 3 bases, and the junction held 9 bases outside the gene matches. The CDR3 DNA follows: TGTGCCAGCAGCTCTACAGGGGGCAGTGGTGCTAATGAAAAACTGTTTTTT. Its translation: CASSSTGGSGANEKLFF. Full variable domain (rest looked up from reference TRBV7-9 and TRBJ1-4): DTGVSQNPRHKITKRGQNVTFRCDPISEHNRLYWYRQTLGQGPEFLTYFQNEAQLEKSRLLSDRFSAERPKGSFSTLEIQRTEQGDSAMYLCASSSTGGSGANEKLFFGSGTQLSVL.

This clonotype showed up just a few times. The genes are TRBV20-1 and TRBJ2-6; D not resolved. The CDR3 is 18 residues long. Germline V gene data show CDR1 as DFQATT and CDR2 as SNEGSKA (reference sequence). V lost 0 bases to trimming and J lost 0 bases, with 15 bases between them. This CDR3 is CSARDQRDWDSGANVLTF. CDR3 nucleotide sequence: TGCAGTGCTAGAGATCAAAGAGACTGGGACTCTGGGGCCAACGTCCTGACTTTC.

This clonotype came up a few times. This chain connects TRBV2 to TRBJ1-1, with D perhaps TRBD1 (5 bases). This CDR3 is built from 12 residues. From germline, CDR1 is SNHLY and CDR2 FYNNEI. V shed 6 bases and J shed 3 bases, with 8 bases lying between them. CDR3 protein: CASRGRDTEAFF. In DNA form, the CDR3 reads TGTGCCAGCAGGGGACGGGACACTGAAGCTTTCTTT.

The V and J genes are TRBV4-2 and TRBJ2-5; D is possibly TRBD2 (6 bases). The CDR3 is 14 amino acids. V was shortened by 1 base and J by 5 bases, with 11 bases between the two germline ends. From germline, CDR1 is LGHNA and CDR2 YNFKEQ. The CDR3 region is CASSQGLGWETQYF. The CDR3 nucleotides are TGTGCCAGCAGCCAAGGACTAGGTTGGGAGACCCAGTACTTC.

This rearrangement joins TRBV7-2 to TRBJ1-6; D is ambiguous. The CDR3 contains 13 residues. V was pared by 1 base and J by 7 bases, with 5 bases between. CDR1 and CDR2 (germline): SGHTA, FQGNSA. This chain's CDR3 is CASSLGGNSPLHF. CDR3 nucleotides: TGTGCCAGCAGCTTAGGAGGCAATTCACCCCTCCACTTT.

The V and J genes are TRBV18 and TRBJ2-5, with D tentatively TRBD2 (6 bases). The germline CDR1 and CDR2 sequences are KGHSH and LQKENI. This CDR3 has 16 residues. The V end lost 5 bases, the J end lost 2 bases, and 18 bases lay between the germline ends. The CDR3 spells CASSTLAGRTQETQYF. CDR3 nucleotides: TGTGCCAGCTCAACCCTTGCGGGGAGGACACAAGAGACCCAGTACTTC.

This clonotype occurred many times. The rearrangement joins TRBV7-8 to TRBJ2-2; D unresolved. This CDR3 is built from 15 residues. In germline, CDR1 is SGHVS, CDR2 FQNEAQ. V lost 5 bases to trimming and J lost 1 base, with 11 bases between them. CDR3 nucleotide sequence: TGTGCCAGCAGCCGTTTACGAGGGAACACCGGGGAGCTGTTTTTT. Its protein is CASSRLRGNTGELFF.

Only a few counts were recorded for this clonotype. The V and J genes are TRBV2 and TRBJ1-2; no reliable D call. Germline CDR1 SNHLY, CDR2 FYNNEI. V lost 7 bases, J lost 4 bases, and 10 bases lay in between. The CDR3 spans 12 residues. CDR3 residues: CASIPATYGYTF. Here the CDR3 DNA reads TGTGCCAGCATCCCGGCCACCTATGGCTACACCTTC.

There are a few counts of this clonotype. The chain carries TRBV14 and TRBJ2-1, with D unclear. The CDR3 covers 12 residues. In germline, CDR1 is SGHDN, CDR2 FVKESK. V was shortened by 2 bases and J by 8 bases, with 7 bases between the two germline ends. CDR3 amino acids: CASSQLWYEQFF. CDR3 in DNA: TGTGCCAGCAGCCAACTTTGGTATGAGCAGTTCTTC.

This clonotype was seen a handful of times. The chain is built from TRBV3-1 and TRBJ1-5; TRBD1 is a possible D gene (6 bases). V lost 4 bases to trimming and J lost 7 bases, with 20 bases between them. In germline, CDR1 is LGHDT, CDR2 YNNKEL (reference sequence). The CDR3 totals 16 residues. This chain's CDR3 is CASSPSQLGRGQPQHF. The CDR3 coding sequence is TGTGCCAGCAGCCCTTCCCAACTGGGGAGGGGGCAGCCCCAGCATTTT.

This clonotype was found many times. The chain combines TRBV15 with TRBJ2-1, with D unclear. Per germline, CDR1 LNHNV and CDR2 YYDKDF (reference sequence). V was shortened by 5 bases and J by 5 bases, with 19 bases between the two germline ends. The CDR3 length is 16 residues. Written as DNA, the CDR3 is TGTGCCACCAGCCCCCGTACGGACGCCTGGGACAATGAGCAGTTCTTC. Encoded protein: CATSPRTDAWDNEQFF.

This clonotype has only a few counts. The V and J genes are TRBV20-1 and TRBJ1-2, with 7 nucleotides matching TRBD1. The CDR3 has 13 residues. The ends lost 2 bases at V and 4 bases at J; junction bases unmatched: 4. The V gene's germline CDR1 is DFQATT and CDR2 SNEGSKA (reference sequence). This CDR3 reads CSARQGGIYGYTF. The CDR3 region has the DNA TGCAGTGCTAGACAGGGGGGGATCTATGGCTACACCTTC.

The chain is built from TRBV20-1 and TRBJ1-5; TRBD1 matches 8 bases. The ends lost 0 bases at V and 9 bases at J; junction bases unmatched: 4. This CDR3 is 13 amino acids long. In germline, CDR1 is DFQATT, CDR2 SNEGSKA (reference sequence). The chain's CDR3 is CSARDRGLGPQHF. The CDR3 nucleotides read TGCAGTGCTAGAGACAGGGGGCTGGGGCCCCAGCATTTT.

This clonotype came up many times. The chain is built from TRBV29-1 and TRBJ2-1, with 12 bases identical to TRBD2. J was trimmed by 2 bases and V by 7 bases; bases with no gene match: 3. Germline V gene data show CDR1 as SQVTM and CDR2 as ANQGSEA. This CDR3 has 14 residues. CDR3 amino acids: CSAASGGAYNEQFF. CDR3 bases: TGCAGCGCCGCTAGCGGGGGGGCCTACAATGAGCAGTTCTTC.

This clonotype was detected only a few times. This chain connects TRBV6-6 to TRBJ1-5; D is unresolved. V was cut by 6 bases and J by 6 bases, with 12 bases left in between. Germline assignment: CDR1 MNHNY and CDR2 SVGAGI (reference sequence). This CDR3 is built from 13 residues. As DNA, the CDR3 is TGTGCCAGCAGATCGAGTGCTGCTCAGCCCCAGCATTTT. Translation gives CASRSSAAQPQHF.

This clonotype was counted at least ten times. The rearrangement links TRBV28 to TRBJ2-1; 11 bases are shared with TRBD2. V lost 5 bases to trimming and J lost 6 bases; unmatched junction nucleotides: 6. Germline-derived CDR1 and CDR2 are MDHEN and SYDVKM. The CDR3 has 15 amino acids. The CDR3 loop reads CASSNSGRAGNEQFF. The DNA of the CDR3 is TGTGCCAGCAGTAATAGCGGGAGGGCAGGCAATGAGCAGTTCTTC.

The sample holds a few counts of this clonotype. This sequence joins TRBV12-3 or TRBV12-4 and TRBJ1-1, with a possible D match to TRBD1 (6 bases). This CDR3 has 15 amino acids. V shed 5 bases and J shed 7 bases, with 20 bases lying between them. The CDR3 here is CASSATGLVRIEAFF. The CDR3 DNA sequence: TGTGCCAGCAGTGCCACAGGGTTGGTCCGCATTGAAGCTTTCTTT.